The 2 T cell receptor beta chains in this list originate from one sample, sequenced in a study of T cell changes during pregnancy in multiple sclerosis. The data were produced by immunoSEQ multiplex PCR, yet TCRdb's version contains in-frame clones alone and is incomplete. This sample has tens of thousands of clones, with 90% to 95% found just once. This specimen consisted of peripheral blood, obtained in the first trimester of pregnancy. Source of these receptors: a female donor with multiple sclerosis, enrolled in a pregnancy study.

The count of this clone is one. V gene TRBV30 combines with J gene TRBJ2-2; D perhaps matches TRBD2 (6 bases). V lost 2 bases to trimming and J lost 5 bases, with 12 bases between them. The CDR3 has 14 residues. Germline V gene sequence: CDR1 GTSNPN, CDR2 SVGIG (reference sequence). The CDR3 sequence is CAWSRDFLTGELFF. CDR3 DNA sequence: TGTGCCTGGAGTAGGGACTTCCTTACCGGGGAGCTGTTTTTT.

CDR3 coding DNA: TGTGCCAGCAGCGTATCGCCCAGCGGGAGCTACAATGAGCAGTTCTTC. This sequence encodes CASSVSPSGSYNEQFF. The V call is TRBV7-3, the J call TRBJ2-1, with 8 bases aligning to TRBD2. The V gene's germline CDR1 is SGHTA and CDR2 FQGTGA. Trimming took 5 bases from V and 3 from J; bases not matched to a gene: 9. The CDR3 is 16 residues long. Full variable domain (remainder filled in from reference TRBV7-3 and TRBJ2-1): GAGVSQTPSNKVTEKGKYVELRCDPISGHTALYWYRQSLGQGPEFLIYFQGTGAADDSGLPNDRFFAVRPEGSVSTLKIQRTERGDSAVYLCASSVSPSGSYNEQFFGPGTRLTVL.